The rows below give T cell receptor beta chains drawn from one sample of a study of Graves' ophthalmopathy and Graves' hyperthyroidism. In TCRdb, the multiplex PCR reads were re-called with MiXCR into one record per CDR3 protein. The data contain about 590,000 distinct CDR3 sequences, about 40% of them singletons. Material: peripheral blood or thyroid tissue (not recorded which). Receptor source: an adult man with Graves' hyperthyroidism. CDR3s include the opening cysteine and the closing phenylalanine or tryptophan. The order of the fields is J gene, D gene, clone size, V gene, CDR3 DNA, CDR3 protein. A D gene is named only where the DNA matches it firmly. The size entry is marked missing in some rows and otherwise reads once, few, many or a size class.

j_call: TRBJ2-3
d_call: .
clone_size: .
v_call: TRBV4-1
cdr3_nt: TGCGCCAGCAGCCAAGGAGGTCCTTGGGGCACAGATACGCAGTATTTT
cdr3_aa: CASSQGGPWGTDTQYF

j_call: TRBJ2-7
d_call: .
clone_size: few
v_call: TRBV28
cdr3_nt: TGTGCCAGCAGTAGGGCGGGACAGTCAAACTACGAGCAGTACTTC
cdr3_aa: CASSRAGQSNYEQYF

j_call: TRBJ1-1
d_call: .
clone_size: many
v_call: TRBV12-3/TRBV12-4
cdr3_nt: TGTGCCAGCAGCCCCCTGGGAGGGGTCACTGAAGCTTTCTTT
cdr3_aa: CASSPLGGVTEAFF

j_call: TRBJ1-6
d_call: .
clone_size: many
v_call: TRBV5-6
cdr3_nt: TGTGCCAGCAGCTTGGGAGGCTCCAGCTCCTATAATTCACCCCTCCACTTT
cdr3_aa: CASSLGGSSSYNSPLHF

j_call: TRBJ1-5
d_call: .
clone_size: once
v_call: TRBV11-2
cdr3_nt: TGTGCCTGGAACCTAAGGGGCGGCCGCAATCAGCCCCAGCATTTT
cdr3_aa: CAWNLRGGRNQPQHF

j_call: TRBJ2-7
d_call: TRBD1
clone_size: .
v_call: TRBV7-3
cdr3_nt: TGTGCCAGCAGCTCCCAGGGGGTAGGAGGAGTGCTGTACTTC
cdr3_aa: CASSSQGVGGVLYF

j_call: TRBJ1-1
d_call: .
clone_size: many
v_call: TRBV6-5
cdr3_nt: TGTGCCAGCAGTTCCCCCGGGTGGAGCACTGAAGCTTTCTTT
cdr3_aa: CASSSPGWSTEAFF

j_call: TRBJ2-5
d_call: .
clone_size: .
v_call: TRBV15
cdr3_nt: TGTGCCACCAGCAGTTTCGGTAGGGCCCAGACCCAGTACTTC
cdr3_aa: CATSSFGRAQTQYF

j_call: TRBJ2-3
d_call: TRBD1
clone_size: few
v_call: TRBV2
cdr3_nt: TGTGCCAGCAGTGACAAGGACAGGGTTAGCACAGATACGCAGTATTTT
cdr3_aa: CASSDKDRVSTDTQYF

j_call: TRBJ1-2
d_call: .
clone_size: many
v_call: TRBV10-3
cdr3_nt: TGTGCCATCAGTGAGAATCCAGCTTTCTATGGCTACACCTTC
cdr3_aa: CAISENPAFYGYTF

j_call: TRBJ1-1
d_call: TRBD1
clone_size: once
v_call: TRBV2
cdr3_nt: TGTGCCAGCGCAGACAGGGGGCAAAACACTGAAGCTTTCTTT
cdr3_aa: CASADRGQNTEAFF

j_call: TRBJ2-5
d_call: .
clone_size: many
v_call: TRBV29-1
cdr3_nt: TGCAGCGTTGTTCAGGTTAAAGAGACCCAGTACTTC
cdr3_aa: CSVVQVKETQYF

j_call: TRBJ2-7
d_call: .
clone_size: few
v_call: TRBV7-9
cdr3_nt: TGTGCGACCAGCGGGGACACGATCATCTCCTACGAGCAGTACTTC
cdr3_aa: CATSGDTIISYEQYF

j_call: TRBJ2-6
d_call: TRBD1
clone_size: few
v_call: TRBV6-5
cdr3_nt: TGTGCCAGCAGTTCAAGGGGGCGGTTCTCTGGGGCCAACGTCCTGACTTTC
cdr3_aa: CASSSRGRFSGANVLTF

j_call: TRBJ2-7
d_call: TRBD2
clone_size: few
v_call: TRBV6-5
cdr3_nt: TGTGCCAGCAGTTACTCGATTTTAGCGGGAGCCGAGCAGTACTTC
cdr3_aa: CASSYSILAGAEQYF

j_call: TRBJ1-5
d_call: .
clone_size: many
v_call: TRBV5-6
cdr3_nt: TGTGCCAGCAGCTTGGACGCTGGGTCAGCCCAGCATTTT
cdr3_aa: CASSLDAGSAQHF

j_call: TRBJ1-4
d_call: .
clone_size: .
v_call: TRBV9
cdr3_nt: TGTGCCAGCAGCGTAGGGGGCAACCTCGCAACTAATGAAAAACTGTTTTTT
cdr3_aa: CASSVGGNLATNEKLFF

j_call: TRBJ2-7
d_call: .
clone_size: .
v_call: TRBV12-5
cdr3_nt: TGTGCTAGTGGTGTCACTAGCTACGAAGTGCTCTACGAGCAGTACTTC
cdr3_aa: CASGVTSYEVLYEQYF

j_call: TRBJ1-1
d_call: .
clone_size: .
v_call: TRBV5-1
cdr3_nt: TGCGCCAGCAGCGGTAGTCAGGCGAGGAACACTGAAGCTTTCTTT
cdr3_aa: CASSGSQARNTEAFF

j_call: TRBJ1-6
d_call: TRBD1
clone_size: .
v_call: TRBV9
cdr3_nt: TGTGCCAGCAGCGTTACCGGGACAGGGAACTCACCCCTCCACTTT
cdr3_aa: CASSVTGTGNSPLHF

j_call: TRBJ1-1
d_call: TRBD1
clone_size: many
v_call: TRBV4-1
cdr3_nt: TGCGCCAGCAGCCAAGTTCAGGGGGGCGGTGAAGCTTTCTTT
cdr3_aa: CASSQVQGGGEAFF

j_call: TRBJ1-2
d_call: .
clone_size: .
v_call: TRBV7-9
cdr3_nt: TGTGCCAGCAGCAAAGACGCAGCCAGACACTATGGCTACACCTTC
cdr3_aa: CASSKDAARHYGYTF

j_call: TRBJ1-2
d_call: TRBD1
clone_size: many
v_call: TRBV24-1
cdr3_nt: TGTGCCACCAGTGACCCCCGGACAGGGGGCACCTATGGCTACACCTTC
cdr3_aa: CATSDPRTGGTYGYTF

j_call: TRBJ1-2
d_call: TRBD1
clone_size: once
v_call: TRBV15
cdr3_nt: TGTGCCACCAGCAGAGACGGAGCAGGGGGTTCCTATGGCTACACCTTC
cdr3_aa: CATSRDGAGGSYGYTF

j_call: TRBJ1-5
d_call: .
clone_size: .
v_call: TRBV20-1
cdr3_nt: TGCAGTGCCTTGACTGGTATTAGCAATCAGCCCCAGCATTTT
cdr3_aa: CSALTGISNQPQHF

j_call: TRBJ1-3
d_call: .
clone_size: many
v_call: TRBV19
cdr3_nt: TGTGCCAGTAGTATCGGAGGATCTGGAAACACCATATATTTT
cdr3_aa: CASSIGGSGNTIYF

j_call: TRBJ1-2
d_call: .
clone_size: many
v_call: TRBV7-9
cdr3_nt: TGTGCCAGCAGCTCGACAGCCCACTATGGCTACACCTTC
cdr3_aa: CASSSTAHYGYTF

j_call: TRBJ2-6
d_call: TRBD1
clone_size: .
v_call: TRBV28
cdr3_nt: TGTGCCAGCACCCTCTCCACAGGGGGCTTCAACTCTGGGGCCAACGTCCTGACTTTC
cdr3_aa: CASTLSTGGFNSGANVLTF

j_call: TRBJ1-5
d_call: TRBD1
clone_size: many
v_call: TRBV2
cdr3_nt: TGTGCCAGCAGTGAGGACAGGGGGCATCAGCCCCAGCATTTT
cdr3_aa: CASSEDRGHQPQHF

j_call: TRBJ1-4
d_call: TRBD1
clone_size: few
v_call: TRBV4-1
cdr3_nt: TGCGCCAGCAGCCAGGGGAGGGGGCGAGATAATGAAAAACTGTTTTTT
cdr3_aa: CASSQGRGRDNEKLFF

j_call: TRBJ2-5
d_call: TRBD2
clone_size: once
v_call: TRBV25-1
cdr3_nt: TGTGCCAGCAGTTTGGGACTAGCGGGGCCAGCGAGAAGGCAAGAGACCCAGTACTTC
cdr3_aa: CASSLGLAGPARRQETQYF

j_call: TRBJ1-2
d_call: .
clone_size: many
v_call: TRBV24-1
cdr3_nt: TGTGCCACCAGTGAAGTAGAGAACTATGGCTACACCTTC
cdr3_aa: CATSEVENYGYTF

j_call: TRBJ2-1
d_call: .
clone_size: few
v_call: TRBV20-1
cdr3_nt: TGCAGTGCTAGATTTGACGCGGGGGAGCAGTTCTTC
cdr3_aa: CSARFDAGEQFF

j_call: TRBJ1-2
d_call: .
clone_size: .
v_call: TRBV19
cdr3_nt: TGTGCCAGTCCCGGGCGGGAAGGCTACACCTTC
cdr3_aa: CASPGREGYTF

j_call: TRBJ1-6
d_call: .
clone_size: many
v_call: TRBV2
cdr3_nt: TGTGCCAGCAGTGAAGCACCAGACCATAATTCACCCCTCCACTTT
cdr3_aa: CASSEAPDHNSPLHF

j_call: TRBJ2-1
d_call: TRBD2
clone_size: .
v_call: TRBV19
cdr3_nt: TGTGCCAGTAGTATCACAGCGGGAGGCTGGGAGCAGTTCTTC
cdr3_aa: CASSITAGGWEQFF

j_call: TRBJ2-2
d_call: TRBD1
clone_size: many
v_call: TRBV7-8
cdr3_nt: TGTGCCAGCAGCTTGTCGGGACAGGGGATCACTCGTCCCCCCACCGGGGAGCTGTTTTTT
cdr3_aa: CASSLSGQGITRPPTGELFF

j_call: TRBJ1-1
d_call: TRBD1
clone_size: many
v_call: TRBV6-5
cdr3_nt: TGTGCCAGCAGTGTTACCGACAGGGGTCTTTTGAACACTGAAGCTTTCTTT
cdr3_aa: CASSVTDRGLLNTEAFF

j_call: TRBJ2-5
d_call: TRBD2
clone_size: .
v_call: TRBV7-2
cdr3_nt: TGTGCCAGCAGCTGGGGGACTAGCGAAGAGGCCCAGTACTTC
cdr3_aa: CASSWGTSEEAQYF

j_call: TRBJ1-2
d_call: TRBD1
clone_size: .
v_call: TRBV29-1
cdr3_nt: TGCAGCGTATCGACAGGGGTCTATGGCTACACCTTC
cdr3_aa: CSVSTGVYGYTF

j_call: TRBJ1-2
d_call: .
clone_size: many
v_call: TRBV19
cdr3_nt: TGTGCCAGTAGTCCCGCGAGGAATGGCTACACCTTC
cdr3_aa: CASSPARNGYTF

j_call: TRBJ1-1
d_call: TRBD1
clone_size: .
v_call: TRBV3-1
cdr3_nt: TGTGCCAGCAGCCGCGGACAGGGAGGCGTAGAAGCTTTCTTT
cdr3_aa: CASSRGQGGVEAFF

j_call: TRBJ2-7
d_call: TRBD2
clone_size: many
v_call: TRBV29-1
cdr3_nt: TGCAGCGTCCAAGCGGGGGGGCCCTACGAGCAGTACTTC
cdr3_aa: CSVQAGGPYEQYF

j_call: TRBJ2-7
d_call: .
clone_size: many
v_call: TRBV7-8
cdr3_nt: TGTGCCAGAGCAAGCGGAGGGAATTACGAGCAGTACTTC
cdr3_aa: CARASGGNYEQYF

j_call: TRBJ2-2
d_call: .
clone_size: .
v_call: TRBV14
cdr3_nt: TGTGCCAGCAGCCAAGATCTGTTTTTT
cdr3_aa: CASSQDLFF

j_call: TRBJ2-7
d_call: TRBD2
clone_size: .
v_call: TRBV7-2
cdr3_nt: TGTGCCAGCAGCTTAGAGGCGAGCGGGAGTTTTTACGAGCAGTACTTC
cdr3_aa: CASSLEASGSFYEQYF

j_call: TRBJ1-5
d_call: TRBD1
clone_size: few
v_call: TRBV28
cdr3_nt: TGTGCCAGCAGTCGAATGACAGGGAATTATCAGCCCCAGCATTTT
cdr3_aa: CASSRMTGNYQPQHF

j_call: TRBJ2-6
d_call: TRBD1
clone_size: .
v_call: TRBV29-1
cdr3_nt: TGCAGCGTACCGGGACAGGGGGCCAACGTCCTGACTTTC
cdr3_aa: CSVPGQGANVLTF

j_call: TRBJ2-7
d_call: TRBD1
clone_size: .
v_call: TRBV7-2
cdr3_nt: TGTGCCAGCAGCTTTCTGACAGGGATCTACGAGCAGTACTTC
cdr3_aa: CASSFLTGIYEQYF

j_call: TRBJ1-1
d_call: .
clone_size: .
v_call: TRBV20-1
cdr3_nt: TGCAGTGCTACAGGGAAGGACACTGAAGCTTTCTTT
cdr3_aa: CSATGKDTEAFF

j_call: TRBJ1-3
d_call: TRBD1
clone_size: .
v_call: TRBV19
cdr3_nt: TGTGCCAGTACCGGGGACAGAGGAAACACCATATATTTT
cdr3_aa: CASTGDRGNTIYF

j_call: TRBJ1-1
d_call: .
clone_size: many
v_call: TRBV2
cdr3_nt: TGTGCCAGCCGGCGGTACACTGAAGCTTTCTTT
cdr3_aa: CASRRYTEAFF